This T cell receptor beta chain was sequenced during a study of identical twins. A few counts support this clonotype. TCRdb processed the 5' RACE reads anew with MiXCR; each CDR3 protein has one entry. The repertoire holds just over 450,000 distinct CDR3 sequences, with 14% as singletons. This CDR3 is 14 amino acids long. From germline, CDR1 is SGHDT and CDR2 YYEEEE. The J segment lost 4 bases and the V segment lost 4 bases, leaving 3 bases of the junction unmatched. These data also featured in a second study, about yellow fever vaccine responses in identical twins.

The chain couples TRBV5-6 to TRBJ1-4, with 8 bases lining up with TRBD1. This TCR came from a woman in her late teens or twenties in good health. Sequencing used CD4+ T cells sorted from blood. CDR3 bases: TGTGCCAGCAGCCCGACAGGGGTTAATGAAAAACTGTTTTTT. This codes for CASSPTGVNEKLFF. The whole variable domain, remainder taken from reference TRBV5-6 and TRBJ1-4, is DAGVTQSPTHLIKTRGQQVTLRCSPKSGHDTVSWYQQALGQGPQFIFQYYEEEERQRGNFPDRFSGHQFPNYSSELNVNALLLGDSALYLCASSPTGVNEKLFFGSGTQLSVL.